The rows below give T cell receptor beta chains drawn from one sample of a study of response to subunit inactivated influenza vaccine. MiXCR, applied by TCRdb to the RT-PCR reads, yields one record per CDR3 protein. Of approximately 700,000 distinct CDR3 sequences listed, approximately 14% are singletons. Source: PBMCs from blood, taken around two weeks before vaccination. The origin of the receptors is a man aged 50 to 60 who received an inactivated influenza vaccine. CDR3s include the opening cysteine and the closing phenylalanine or tryptophan. D genes are given only for firm matches. The size field is filled for only some rows; it gives once, few, many or a size class.

D gene,V gene,J gene,clone size,CDR3 DNA,CDR3 protein
TRBD1,TRBV7-2,TRBJ2-3,.,TGTGCCAGCAGCTTAAAACCACAGGGGCTTTACACAGATACGCAGTATTTT,CASSLKPQGLYTDTQYF
.,TRBV15,TRBJ2-7,few,TGTGCCACCAGCAGAGGTAGTCTCCCTCGCGGCGAGCAGTACTTC,CATSRGSLPRGEQYF
.,TRBV28,TRBJ1-2,few,TGTGCCAGCAGTTTAAATACTAGACAGGTGGACGGCTACACCTTC,CASSLNTRQVDGYTF
.,TRBV30,TRBJ1-1,few,TGTGCCTGGAGTATCGGTAGTATTGAAGCTTTCTTT,CAWSIGSIEAFF
TRBD1,TRBV10-3,TRBJ2-7,many,TGTGCCAGCACAGGACAGGGGAGTTACGAGCAGTACTTC,CASTGQGSYEQYF
.,TRBV6-4,TRBJ2-3,few,TGTGCCAGCAGTGCACGGTCCTCAGGGACCACAGATACGCAGTATTTT,CASSARSSGTTDTQYF
TRBD1,TRBV12-3/TRBV12-4,TRBJ1-2,few,TGTGCCAGCAGTTCCGTGTTAGGGGGCGCAGGTGGCTACACCTTC,CASSSVLGGAGGYTF
.,TRBV7-9,TRBJ1-1,.,TGTGCCAGCAGCTTACTGACAGCTTTCTTT,CASSLLTAFF
TRBD1,TRBV6-1,TRBJ1-2,many,TGTGCCAGCACGAGAGGGGGCGGTTCGGGCTACACCTTC,CASTRGGGSGYTF
.,TRBV5-1,TRBJ1-1,.,TGCGCCAGCAGCTCCAGGGGTTGGAACACTGAAGCTTTCTTT,CASSSRGWNTEAFF
.,TRBV12-3/TRBV12-4,TRBJ1-6,.,TGTGCCAGCAGTTTAGGAGCAGGCCAACACCTCCACTTT,CASSLGAGQHLHF
.,TRBV4-2,TRBJ2-7,.,TGTGCCAGCAGCCAACGAGGGGAGGTCGGCTACGAGCAGTACTTC,CASSQRGEVGYEQYF
TRBD1,TRBV29-1,TRBJ2-3,many,TGCAGCGTTGGGACAGGAGCTAGCACAGATACGCAGTATTTT,CSVGTGASTDTQYF
.,TRBV12-3/TRBV12-4,TRBJ2-7,few,TGTGCCAGCAGCCAAGGAACCTCCTACGAGCAGTACTTC,CASSQGTSYEQYF
.,TRBV29-1,TRBJ1-1,many,TGCAGCGTTGAACGGCGGCTGAACACTGAAGCTTTCTTT,CSVERRLNTEAFF
.,TRBV7-3,TRBJ2-1,few,TGTGCCAGCAGCCCGTGGGTCATGGGGGATGAGCAGTTCTTC,CASSPWVMGDEQFF
.,TRBV7-2,TRBJ2-5,.,TGTGCCAGCAGCTTAGCCGGCGAGGGCGGGACCCAGTACTTC,CASSLAGEGGTQYF
.,TRBV19,TRBJ1-5,few,TGTGCCAGTAGTATCAGCACTGGGGGGCCCCAGCATTTT,CASSISTGGPQHF
.,TRBV6-1,TRBJ1-5,few,TGTGCCAGCAGTGAAGCGCGTCAGGGGAGAAATCAGCCCCAGCATTTT,CASSEARQGRNQPQHF
TRBD2,TRBV20-1,TRBJ2-5,.,TGCAGTAACCTGCTCATGGTAGCGGGATACCAAGAGACCCAGTACTTC,CSNLLMVAGYQETQYF
TRBD2,TRBV12-3/TRBV12-4,TRBJ2-3,many,TGTGCCAGCAGACTAGCGGGAGGCACAGATACGCAGTATTTT,CASRLAGGTDTQYF
.,TRBV19,TRBJ2-6,.,TGTGCCAGTAGTAAATATGTCTCTGGGGCCAACGTCCTGACTTTC,CASSKYVSGANVLTF
TRBD2,TRBV6-1,TRBJ2-7,many,TGTGCCAGCAGTCTTGGGCAAGCGGGATACTCCTACGAGCAGTACTTC,CASSLGQAGYSYEQYF
TRBD2,TRBV11-2,TRBJ2-4,.,TGTGCCAGCAGCTCTATAGCGGGGAGGTTCGAAAACATTCAGTACTTC,CASSSIAGRFENIQYF
TRBD1,TRBV5-1,TRBJ2-5,few,TGCGCCAGCAGCTTTCTTGCCTTCGGGACAGCTCAAGAGACCCAGTACTTC,CASSFLAFGTAQETQYF
.,TRBV6-1,TRBJ2-7,.,TGTGCCAGCAGTAAGCTTCGCGGGACGGGAGAGCAGTACTTC,CASSKLRGTGEQYF
.,TRBV2,TRBJ2-5,.,TGTGCCAGCAGTGACTTGGGCCTTAGGGAGACCCAGTACTTC,CASSDLGLRETQYF
.,TRBV6-2/TRBV6-3,TRBJ1-2,.,TGTGCCAGCAGTAAGAACCCCAGGGATAGCTATGGCTACACCTTC,CASSKNPRDSYGYTF
TRBD1,TRBV9,TRBJ1-4,.,TGTGCCAGCAGCACCGACAGGGGAAAACTGTTTTTT,CASSTDRGKLFF
TRBD2,TRBV6-1,TRBJ2-3,.,TGTGCCAGCAGCCCTGAAGCGGGAGATCTAGATACGCAGTATTTT,CASSPEAGDLDTQYF
.,TRBV24-1,TRBJ2-1,few,TGTGCCACCAGTGATGCCACCCCGAGCTCCTACAATGAGCAGTTCTTC,CATSDATPSSYNEQFF
TRBD2,TRBV15,TRBJ2-1,.,TGTGCCACCAGCATTAGACTAGCGGGAGATGAGCAGTTCTTC,CATSIRLAGDEQFF
.,TRBV28,TRBJ2-7,many,TGTGCCAGCAGTGGGGGCATTTCCGAGCAGTACTTC,CASSGGISEQYF
TRBD2,TRBV29-1,TRBJ2-3,few,TGCAGCGGAGCCCATAGCGGGGGGGGAGATACGCAGTATTTT,CSGAHSGGGDTQYF
TRBD1,TRBV7-2,TRBJ2-7,.,TGTGCCAGCAGCAAAGGACAGGGAATGTACGAGCAGTACTTC,CASSKGQGMYEQYF
TRBD2,TRBV9,TRBJ2-1,.,TGTGCCAGCAGCGTAGTGGCTAGCGGGGGGGCCCATGAGCAGTTCTTC,CASSVVASGGAHEQFF
.,TRBV3-1,TRBJ2-1,few,TGTGCCAGCAGCCTCGGAGGGGACTTTCAACTCCGCCCTTACAATGAGCAGTTCTTC,CASSLGGDFQLRPYNEQFF
.,TRBV30,TRBJ2-7,few,TGTGCCTGGAGTGTGGGTGGGGACCCCTACGAGCAGTACTTC,CAWSVGGDPYEQYF
.,TRBV6-1,TRBJ2-1,few,TGTGCCAGCAGCAACAGGGCTTACAATGAGCAGTTCTTC,CASSNRAYNEQFF
.,TRBV29-1,TRBJ2-1,.,TGCAGCGTTGAATGGCAGGGGCTTGCCTACAATGAGCAGTTCTTC,CSVEWQGLAYNEQFF
TRBD1,TRBV12-3/TRBV12-4,TRBJ2-3,many,TGTGCCAGCAGCCCACAGGGGGCGGGATGGGATACGCAGTATTTT,CASSPQGAGWDTQYF
TRBD2,TRBV5-1,TRBJ2-2,many,TGCGCCAGCAGCTTGGAGGGTAGCGGGAGAGGCACCGGGGAGCTGTTTTTT,CASSLEGSGRGTGELFF
.,TRBV7-7,TRBJ2-6,.,TGTGCCAGCAGCTTAGGCGACAGGAGACGAACTGGCTCTGGGGCCAACGTCCTGACTTTC,CASSLGDRRRTGSGANVLTF
.,TRBV27,TRBJ2-3,many,TGTGCCAGCAGTCCCCTCGGGGATACGCAGTATTTT,CASSPLGDTQYF
.,TRBV6-1,TRBJ1-6,few,TGTGCCAGCAGTACCCCCGTGTTGGGCGATTCACCCCTCCACTTT,CASSTPVLGDSPLHF
.,TRBV29-1,TRBJ2-3,few,TGCAGCGGCCGGGATTACACAGATACGCAGTATTTT,CSGRDYTDTQYF
TRBD2,TRBV4-3,TRBJ2-2,.,TGCGCCAGCAGCACTCTAGCGGGCATGAACACCGGGGAGCTGTTTTTT,CASSTLAGMNTGELFF
.,TRBV6-2/TRBV6-3,TRBJ2-7,few,TGTGCCAGCAGTTATTACAGGGACTACGAGCAGTACTTC,CASSYYRDYEQYF
.,TRBV6-2/TRBV6-3,TRBJ1-5,few,TGTGCCAGCAGCCGTGCTGGGAGGGTTCAGCCCCAGCATTTT,CASSRAGRVQPQHF
TRBD2,TRBV20-1,TRBJ2-1,many,TGCAGTGCTAGAGAAGTATTAGCGGGATACTACAATGAGCAGTTCTTC,CSAREVLAGYYNEQFF
.,TRBV9,TRBJ2-1,.,TGTGCCAGCAGCGGCCAGTGGGGAGGAGGAAATGAGCAGTTCTTC,CASSGQWGGGNEQFF
.,TRBV4-1,TRBJ1-1,.,TGCGCCAGCAGCCGGGGGTCTGTGAACACTGAAGCTTTCTTT,CASSRGSVNTEAFF
.,TRBV29-1,TRBJ2-5,many,TGCAGCGTTGAAAGGAGGCTCCAAGAGACCCAGTACTTC,CSVERRLQETQYF
.,TRBV4-2,TRBJ1-6,.,TGTGCCAGCAGCCAGACAGTTCGGACACCCCTCCACTTT,CASSQTVRTPLHF